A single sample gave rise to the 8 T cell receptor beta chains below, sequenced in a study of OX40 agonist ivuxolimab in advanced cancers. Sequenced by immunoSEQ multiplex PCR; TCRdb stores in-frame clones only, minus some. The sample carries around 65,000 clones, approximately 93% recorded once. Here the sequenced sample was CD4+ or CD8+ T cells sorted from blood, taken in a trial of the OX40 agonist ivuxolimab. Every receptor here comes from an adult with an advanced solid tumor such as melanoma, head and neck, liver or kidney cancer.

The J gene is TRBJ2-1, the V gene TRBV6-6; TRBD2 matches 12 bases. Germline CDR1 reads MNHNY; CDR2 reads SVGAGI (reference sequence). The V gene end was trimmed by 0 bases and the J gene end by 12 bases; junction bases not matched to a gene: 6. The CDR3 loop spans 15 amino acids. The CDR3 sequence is CASSYSGLAGSPQFF. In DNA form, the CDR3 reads TGTGCCAGCAGTTACTCAGGACTAGCGGGATCGCCGCAGTTCTTC.

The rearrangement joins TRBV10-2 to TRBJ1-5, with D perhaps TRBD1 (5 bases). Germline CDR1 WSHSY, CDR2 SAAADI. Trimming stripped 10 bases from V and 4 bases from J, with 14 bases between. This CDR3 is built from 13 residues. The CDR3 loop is CATSGTVNQPQHF. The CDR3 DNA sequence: TGCGCCACCTCCGGGACTGTAAATCAGCCCCAGCATTTT.

Here the CDR3 reads CASSIYPVLNTEAFF. The DNA of the CDR3 is TGTGCCAGTAGTATTTACCCAGTCCTGAACACTGAAGCTTTCTTT. This chain uses TRBV19 with TRBJ1-1; no firm D call. In germline, CDR1 is LNHDA, CDR2 SQIVND (reference sequence). This CDR3 region has 15 residues. V lost 3 bases and J lost 0, with 11 bases in between. Together with reference TRBV19 and TRBJ1-1, the CDR3 gives the full variable domain: DGGITQSPKYLFRKEGQNVTLSCEQNLNHDAMYWYRQDPGQGLRLIYYSQIVNDFQKGDIAEGYSVSREKKESFPLTVTSAQKNPTAFYLCASSIYPVLNTEAFFGQGTRLTVV.

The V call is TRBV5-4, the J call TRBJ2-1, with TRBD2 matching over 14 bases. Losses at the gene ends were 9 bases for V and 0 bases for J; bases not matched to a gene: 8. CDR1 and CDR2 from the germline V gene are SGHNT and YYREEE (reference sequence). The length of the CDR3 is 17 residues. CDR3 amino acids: CATWTSGRTSSYNEQFF. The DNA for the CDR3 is TGTGCCACTTGGACTAGCGGGAGGACGAGCTCCTACAATGAGCAGTTCTTC.

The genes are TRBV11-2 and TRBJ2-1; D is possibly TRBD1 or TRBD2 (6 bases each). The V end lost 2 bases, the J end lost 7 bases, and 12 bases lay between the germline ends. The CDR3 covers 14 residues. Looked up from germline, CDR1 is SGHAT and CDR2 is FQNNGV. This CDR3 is CASSLLRGRNEQFF. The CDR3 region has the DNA TGTGCCAGCAGCTTATTACGGGGGCGGAATGAGCAGTTCTTC. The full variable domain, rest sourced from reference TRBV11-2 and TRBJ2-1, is EAGVAQSPRYKIIEKRQSVAFWCNPISGHATLYWYQQILGQGPKLLIQFQNNGVVDDSQLPKDRFSAERLKGVDSTLKIQPAKLEDSAVYLCASSLLRGRNEQFFGPGTRLTVL.

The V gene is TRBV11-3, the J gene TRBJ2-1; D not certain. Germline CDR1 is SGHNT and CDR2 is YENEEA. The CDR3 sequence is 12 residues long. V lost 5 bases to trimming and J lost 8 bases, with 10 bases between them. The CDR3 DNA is TGTGCCAGCAGCCCGGCCTCCCATGAGCAGTTCTTC. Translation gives CASSPASHEQFF.

CDR3 protein: CASSTGSNSPLHF. The CDR3 nucleotides are TGTGCCAGCAGTACGGGGAGTAATTCACCCCTCCACTTT. The chain carries TRBV7-3 and TRBJ1-6; D uncertain. Per germline, CDR1 SGHTA and CDR2 FQGTGA. The CDR3 has 13 residues. V dropped 6 bases and J dropped 6 bases, with 9 bases sitting between them.

DNA for the CDR3: TGCGCCAGCAGCTTGAGCGGTAGCGGGAGGACTAACACCGGGGAGCTGTTTTTT. Residues: CASSLSGSGRTNTGELFF. This chain connects TRBV5-1 to TRBJ2-2; 10 bases are shared with TRBD2. CDR3 length: 18 amino acids. Looked up from germline, CDR1 is SGHRS and CDR2 is YFSETQ. The V segment lost 1 base and the J segment 2 bases; nucleotides outside the gene matches: 8.